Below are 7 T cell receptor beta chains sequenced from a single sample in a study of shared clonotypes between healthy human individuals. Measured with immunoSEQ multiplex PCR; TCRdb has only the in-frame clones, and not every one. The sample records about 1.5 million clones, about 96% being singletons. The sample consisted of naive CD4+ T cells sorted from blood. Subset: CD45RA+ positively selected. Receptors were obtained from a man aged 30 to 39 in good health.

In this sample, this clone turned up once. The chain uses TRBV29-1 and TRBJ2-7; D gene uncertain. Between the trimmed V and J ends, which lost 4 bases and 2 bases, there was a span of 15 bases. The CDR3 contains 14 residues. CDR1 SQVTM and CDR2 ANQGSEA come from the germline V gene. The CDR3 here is CSVVPTPMAYEQYF. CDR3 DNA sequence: TGCAGCGTTGTTCCGACTCCAATGGCCTACGAGCAGTACTTC.

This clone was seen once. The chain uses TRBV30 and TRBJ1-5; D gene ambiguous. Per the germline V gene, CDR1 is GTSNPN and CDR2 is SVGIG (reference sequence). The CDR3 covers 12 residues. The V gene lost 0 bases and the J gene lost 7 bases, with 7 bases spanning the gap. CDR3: CAWSVVSQPQHF. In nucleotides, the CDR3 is TGTGCCTGGAGTGTAGTAAGCCAGCCCCAGCATTTT.

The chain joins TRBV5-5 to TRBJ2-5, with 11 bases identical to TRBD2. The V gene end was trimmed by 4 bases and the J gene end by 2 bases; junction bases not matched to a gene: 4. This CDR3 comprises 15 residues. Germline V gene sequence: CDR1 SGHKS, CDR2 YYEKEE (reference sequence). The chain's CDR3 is CASSPGLAEQETQYF. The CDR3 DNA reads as TGTGCCAGCAGCCCGGGACTAGCGGAACAAGAGACCCAGTACTTC.

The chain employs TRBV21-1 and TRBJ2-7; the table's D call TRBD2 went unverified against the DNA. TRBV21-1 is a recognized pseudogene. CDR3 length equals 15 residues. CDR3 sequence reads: CASNRTNPRAYEQYF. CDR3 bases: TGTGCCAGCAACCGGACTAACCCAAGGGCCTACGAGCAGTACTTC.

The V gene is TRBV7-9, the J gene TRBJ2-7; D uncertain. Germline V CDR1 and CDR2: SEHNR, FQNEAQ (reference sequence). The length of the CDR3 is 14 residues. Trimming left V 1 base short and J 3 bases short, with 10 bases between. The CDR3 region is CASSLVDQVYEQYF. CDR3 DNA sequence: TGTGCCAGCAGCTTAGTGGACCAGGTCTACGAGCAGTACTTC.

The chain's CDR3 is CASSYSEANYGYTF. The CDR3 DNA follows: TGTGCCAGCAGTTACTCAGAGGCTAACTATGGCTACACCTTC. The chain has TRBV6-5 and TRBJ1-2, with unresolved D. CDR1 and CDR2 (germline): MNHEY, SVGAGI. The CDR3 totals 14 residues. V was cut by 0 bases and J by 0 bases, with 5 bases left in between.

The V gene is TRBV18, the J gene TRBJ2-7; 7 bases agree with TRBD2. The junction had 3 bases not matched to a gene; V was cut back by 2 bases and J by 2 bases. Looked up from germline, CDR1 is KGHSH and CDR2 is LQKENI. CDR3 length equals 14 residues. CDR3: CASSPASGTYEQYF. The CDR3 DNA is TGTGCCAGCTCACCAGCTAGCGGTACCTACGAGCAGTACTTC.